This passage covers 3 T cell receptor beta chains from one sample sequenced in a study of identical twins. TCRdb reprocessed the 5' RACE reads with MiXCR, giving one entry per CDR3 protein. This table has some 1,600,000 distinct CDR3 sequences, roughly 35% appearing once. The sample comprised cord blood. Receptor source: a newborn girl in good health.

This clonotype came up once. This may be a read error, as it is one base from a much larger clone. The chain combines TRBV11-2 with TRBJ2-3, with 9 bases identical to TRBD2. The CDR3 has 13 residues. Unmatched junction bases numbered 6, after V lost 5 bases and J lost 9 bases. Germline V gives CDR1 SGHAT, CDR2 FQNNGV. CDR3 DNA: TGTGCCAGCAGCCGGCGACTAGCGGTGACGCAGTATTTT. Residues: CASSRRLAVTQYF.

In this sample, this clonotype turned up many times. The chain employs TRBV4-2 and TRBJ2-3, with TRBD2 matching over 11 bases. The CDR3 has 16 amino acids. V dropped 4 bases and J dropped 1; count of bases not matched to a gene: 4. Germline V gene lookup returns CDR1 LGHNA and CDR2 YNFKEQ. The CDR3 loop reads CASSRGLAERTDTQYF. DNA for the CDR3: TGTGCCAGCAGCCGGGGACTAGCGGAGCGCACAGATACGCAGTATTTT.

This clonotype was counted a few times. At one end the junction does not follow the germline gene, possibly because of a read error. This chain joins TRBV20-1 and TRBJ2-1; 10 bases line up with TRBD1. The CDR3 extends over 15 amino acids. The germline V gene has CDR1 DFQATT and CDR2 SNEGSKA (reference sequence). The CDR3 nucleotides are TGCGGTGCTGGACTGACAGGGGGCTTCTACAATGAGCAGTTCTTC. It translates to CGAGLTGGFYNEQFF.